This entry concerns a single T cell receptor (beta chain). The data originate from a study of blood T cell repertoires in COVID-19. For the study at large: COVID-19 samples, acute and convalescent, were from the United States, Italy and Spain. PBMCs, B-cell-depleted T cells, or T cells provided the cDNA or gDNA that made up the material.

CDR3 length: 15 amino acids. The V segment lost 2 bases and the J segment 3 bases; nucleotides outside the gene matches: 9. Germline assignment: CDR1 SQVTM and CDR2 ANQGSEA. Followed over time, Seattle patients had been enrolled while infection was active. Authors' data handling: Amplification of reference gene primers provided the estimated nucleated cell counts. Method: immunoSEQ multiplex PCR; TCRdb's copy keeps in-frame clones and lacks some. That table is the source of V, J and clone size, and D and trimming were worked out from the DNA. The sample holds hundreds of thousands of clones, roughly 90% seen once.

The TCR originated in a woman aged 30 to 39 with COVID-19, enrolled during active disease. Sequencing was done on a sample of peripheral blood. J is TRBJ2-7 and V is TRBV29-1; 8 bases agree with TRBD2. The CDR3 nucleotides are TGCAGCGTTGAAAGGGCGGGAGGCCAATACTACGAGCAGTACTTC. Its protein is CSVERAGGQYYEQYF.